Listed below are T cell receptor beta chains from one sample, sequenced in a study of control samples from healthy donors and cancer patients. The table came from immunoSEQ multiplex PCR; TCRdb's copy has only in-frame clones and leaves some out. The sample contains roughly 120,000 clones, about 93% of which appear only once. The sample consisted of PBMCs. Receptors originate from a man in his fifties or sixties with head and neck cancer. The CDR3 runs from the conserved cysteine through the conserved F or W. D genes are given only for firm matches. Clone size is given for some rows only: seen once, a few or many times, or a class if the clone is expanded.

d_call	j_call	v_call	clone_size	cdr3_aa	cdr3_nt
NA	TRBJ1-6	TRBV28	NA	CASSSEREAVSPLHF	TGTGCCAGCAGTTCTGAACGGGAGGCAGTTTCACCCCTCCACTTT
TRBD2	TRBJ2-2	TRBV6-2/TRBV6-3	NA	CASSYPPPRLAGVTGELFF	TGTGCCAGCAGTTACCCCCCCCCACGACTAGCGGGGGTCACCGGGGAGCTGTTTTTT
NA	TRBJ1-4	TRBV30	NA	CAWSGRLGGEWEKLFF	TGTGCCTGGAGCGGCCGCCTAGGGGGAGAGTGGGAAAAACTGTTTTTT
NA	TRBJ2-2	TRBV11-2	NA	CASSLVITGELFF	TGTGCCAGCAGCTTAGTCATCACCGGGGAGCTGTTTTTT
TRBD1	TRBJ1-1	TRBV30	NA	CAWTAGGRVTEAFF	TGTGCCTGGACGGCAGGGGGACGGGTAACTGAAGCTTTCTTT
NA	TRBJ1-3	TRBV9	NA	CASSGIIENTIYF	TGTGCCAGCAGCGGGATAATCGAAAACACCATATATTTT
TRBD1	TRBJ2-7	TRBV7-8	NA	CASSRRQGLDYEQYF	TGTGCCAGCAGCAGACGACAGGGGTTAGACTACGAGCAGTACTTC
TRBD1	TRBJ2-1	TRBV30	NA	CAWGRDRAQFF	TGTGCCTGGGGGAGGGACAGGGCACAGTTCTTC
TRBD1	TRBJ1-2	TRBV28	NA	CASSLGGGGSNYGYTF	TGTGCCAGCAGTTTAGGCGGAGGGGGCAGTAACTATGGCTACACCTTC
NA	TRBJ2-2	TRBV5-6	NA	CASSLYAGSGAGELFF	TGTGCCAGCAGCTTGTACGCCGGGAGTGGGGCCGGGGAGCTGTTTTTT
TRBD2	TRBJ2-3	TRBV7-2	NA	CASSLAPGGSPSTDTQYF	TGTGCCAGCAGCTTAGCCCCGGGGGGTAGTCCTAGCACAGATACGCAGTATTTT
TRBD2	TRBJ2-1	TRBV7-9	NA	CASSFQGLVNNEQFF	TGTGCCAGCAGCTTTCAAGGACTAGTAAACAATGAGCAGTTCTTC
NA	TRBJ1-5	TRBV28	NA	CASSLPLGGGHSNQPQHF	TGTGCCAGCAGTTTACCCCTTGGTGGGGGCCATAGCAATCAGCCCCAGCATTTT
NA	TRBJ1-4	TRBV27	NA	CASSLQGRGEKLFF	TGTGCCAGCAGTTTGCAGGGGCGGGGAGAAAAACTGTTTTTT
NA	TRBJ2-7	TRBV21-1	NA	CASSKSGSYEQYF	TGTGCCAGCAGCAAATCGGGCTCCTACGAGCAGTACTTC
TRBD1	TRBJ1-5	TRBV6-5	NA	CASKFRGSGNQPQHF	TGTGCCAGCAAGTTCAGGGGGTCAGGCAATCAGCCCCAGCATTTT
NA	TRBJ2-7	TRBV11-2	NA	CASSPGLLENEQYF	TGTGCCAGCAGCCCGGGACTCCTGGAGAACGAGCAGTACTTC
NA	TRBJ2-5	TRBV5-1	NA	CASSSGTSETQYF	TGCGCCAGCAGCTCCGGGACAAGTGAGACCCAGTACTTC
NA	TRBJ2-2	TRBV19	NA	CASTGRWAGELFF	TGTGCCAGTACAGGCAGGTGGGCCGGGGAGCTGTTTTTT
NA	TRBJ2-7	TRBV12-3/TRBV12-4	NA	CASSSFYEQYF	TGTGCCAGCAGTTCCTTCTACGAGCAGTACTTC
NA	TRBJ2-3	TRBV19	NA	CASSIGGRVTDTQYF	TGTGCCAGTAGTATAGGTGGCAGGGTTACAGATACGCAGTATTTT
NA	TRBJ2-5	TRBV4-2	NA	CASSPDGGNQETQYF	TGTGCCAGCAGCCCCGACGGAGGTAACCAAGAGACCCAGTACTTC
NA	TRBJ1-6	TRBV12-3/TRBV12-4	NA	CASSRTYNSPLHF	TGTGCCAGCAGCAGGACCTATAATTCACCCCTCCACTTT
NA	TRBJ1-1	TRBV10-3	NA	CAISPTGNTEAFF	TGTGCCATCAGCCCGACAGGGAACACTGAAGCTTTCTTT
NA	TRBJ1-2	TRBV27	once	CASSSPSRFRGGYTF	TGTGCCAGCAGTTCCCCCTCCCGATTCAGGGGCGGCTACACCTTC
NA	TRBJ1-4	TRBV18	NA	CASSPLGTTRNEKLFF	TGTGCCAGCTCACCACTCGGGACGACCCGCAATGAAAAACTGTTTTTT
NA	TRBJ1-3	TRBV5-4	NA	CASSPGPGNTIYF	TGTGCCAGCAGTCCAGGGCCTGGAAACACCATATATTTT
NA	TRBJ2-7	TRBV19	NA	CASSSTTVGEQYF	TGTGCCAGTAGTTCGACGACAGTCGGCGAGCAGTACTTC
TRBD1	TRBJ2-2	TRBV18	NA	CASSPGATGYTGELFF	TGTGCCAGCTCACCAGGAGCGACAGGGTACACCGGGGAGCTGTTTTTT
NA	TRBJ2-3	TRBV6-5	once	CASRRTGTDTQYF	TGTGCCAGCAGAAGGACTGGCACAGATACGCAGTATTTT
NA	TRBJ2-7	TRBV28	NA	CASSSPLGRDYEQYF	TGTGCCAGCAGTTCCCCCCTGGGCAGGGACTACGAGCAGTACTTC
NA	TRBJ1-6	TRBV27	NA	CASSLPPPNSPLHF	TGTGCCAGCAGCCTCCCTCCCCCAAATTCACCCCTCCACTTT
NA	TRBJ2-7	TRBV7-9	NA	CASSTIRQAPYEQYF	TGTGCCAGCAGCACGATTAGACAGGCACCCTACGAGCAGTACTTC
NA	TRBJ2-7	TRBV3-1/TRBV3-2	few	CASSQGVQGKPGEQYF	TGTGCCAGCAGCCAAGGCGTACAGGGAAAGCCGGGCGAGCAGTACTTC
NA	TRBJ2-2	TRBV6-2/TRBV6-3	NA	CASSYGPDANTGELFF	TGTGCCAGCAGTTACGGTCCCGACGCGAACACCGGGGAGCTGTTTTTT
TRBD1	TRBJ1-1	TRBV5-1	NA	CASSRQGLNTEAFF	TGCGCCAGCAGCCGACAGGGCTTGAACACTGAAGCTTTCTTT
NA	TRBJ1-2	TRBV19	few	CASSLWNYGYTF	TGTGCCAGTAGCTTGTGGAACTATGGCTACACCTTC
TRBD1	TRBJ1-5	TRBV28	NA	CASSNSPGTGLRQHF	TGTGCCAGCAGTAACTCCCCCGGGACAGGGCTCCGCCAGCATTTT
TRBD1	TRBJ2-2	TRBV30	NA	CAWTLPQGAAGELFF	TGTGCCTGGACCCTCCCCCAGGGGGCGGCCGGGGAGCTGTTTTTT
NA	TRBJ1-4	TRBV5-1	NA	CASSLSGSTTNEKLFF	TGCGCCAGCAGCTTGTCTGGGAGTACAACTAATGAAAAACTGTTTTTT
NA	TRBJ2-3	TRBV11-3	NA	CASSLELGRGGRSTDTQYF	TGTGCCAGCAGCTTAGAACTCGGGCGCGGGGGCCGGAGCACAGATACGCAGTATTTT
NA	TRBJ1-1	TRBV6-2/TRBV6-3	NA	CASSYRTEAFF	TGTGCCAGCAGTTACCGGACGGAGGCTTTCTTT
TRBD2	TRBJ2-3	TRBV6-5	NA	CASSYRGRGATDTQYF	TGTGCCAGCAGTTACCGCGGGAGGGGGGCTACAGATACGCAGTATTTT
TRBD1	TRBJ2-5	TRBV28	once	CASSLRGQKETQYF	TGTGCCAGCAGTTTAAGGGGACAGAAAGAGACCCAGTACTTC
NA	TRBJ1-1	TRBV10-3	NA	CAGMRAENTEAFF	TGTGCCGGCATGCGTGCGGAGAACACTGAAGCTTTCTTT
NA	TRBJ2-7	TRBV6-6	NA	CASSYSSSQASYEQYF	TGTGCCAGCAGTTACTCGTCTAGCCAGGCGTCCTACGAGCAGTACTTC
NA	TRBJ2-5	TRBV18	NA	CASSPRETQYF	TGTGCCAGCTCACCCCGAGAGACCCAGTACTTC
TRBD1	TRBJ1-3	TRBV28	NA	CASSRTGAGNTIYF	TGTGCCAGCAGCCGGACAGGGGCGGGAAACACCATATATTTT
NA	TRBJ2-2	TRBV5-1	once	CASTRGGGTGELFF	TGCGCCAGCACTCGGGGTGGCGGGACCGGGGAGCTGTTTTTT
TRBD1	TRBJ2-3	TRBV6-5	NA	CASSFGQGRTDTQYF	TGTGCCAGCAGTTTTGGACAGGGTCGGACAGATACGCAGTATTTT
NA	TRBJ2-7	TRBV5-1	NA	CASSFEVTSSYEQYF	TGCGCCAGCAGCTTCGAAGTAACCAGCTCCTACGAGCAGTACTTC